These T cell receptor beta chains were read from a single sample in a study of neurological immune-mediated disorders. MiXCR, run by TCRdb on the 5' RACE reads, gives a single entry per CDR3 protein. The repertoire consists of roughly 56,000 distinct CDR3 sequences, with over 9.5% occurring once and the leading ten covering around 1.9%. Sequenced sample: PBMCs. Receptors originate from a man aged 55-75 years in good health. The CDR3 runs from the conserved cysteine through the conserved F or W. A D gene is named only where the DNA matches it firmly. The size of a clone is reported for some rows only, either as once, few or many, or as a class for expanded clones.

v_call	clone_size	j_call	d_call	cdr3_nt	cdr3_aa
TRBV7-2	many	TRBJ2-7	-	TGTGCCAGCAGCTTTGGCGGGACTCAATCCTACGAGCAGTACTTC	CASSFGGTQSYEQYF
TRBV20-1	many	TRBJ1-5	-	TGCAGTGCTAGAGACCTGCTACACCCGGAGGGCAATCAGCCCCAGCATTTT	CSARDLLHPEGNQPQHF
TRBV4-3	-	TRBJ2-7	-	TGCGCCAGCAGCCAAGGATGGGCCAGCTCCTACGAGCAGTACTTC	CASSQGWASSYEQYF
TRBV4-3	many	TRBJ1-2	TRBD1	TGCGCCAGCAGCCCAGAGCGACAGGGGGCAGGGGGCTACACCTTC	CASSPERQGAGGYTF
TRBV5-6	-	TRBJ1-2	TRBD1	TGTGCCAGCAGCTCATACTTACAGGGGTCTAACTATGGCTACACCTTC	CASSSYLQGSNYGYTF
TRBV29-1	many	TRBJ2-3	-	TGCAGCGTCCGAGTGGCCGGGGATACGCAGTATTTT	CSVRVAGDTQYF
TRBV5-1	many	TRBJ2-1	TRBD2	TGCGCCAGCAGCCGGGGACTAGCGGGGGGGCCTAACTTGGGTGAGCAGTTCTTC	CASSRGLAGGPNLGEQFF
TRBV7-2	many	TRBJ1-5	TRBD1	TGTGCCAGCAGCTCCAGACAGGGGGCAAATCAGCCCCAGCATTTT	CASSSRQGANQPQHF
TRBV20-1	many	TRBJ1-6	-	TGCAGTGCCCCCCCCCCGGGGACCGGGGGATCACCCCTCCACTTT	CSAPPPGTGGSPLHF
TRBV7-2	few	TRBJ2-1	-	TGTGCCAGCAGCTTATTCTTCCCCGAACGAAAGGGTGAGCAGTTCTTC	CASSLFFPERKGEQFF
TRBV5-1	-	TRBJ2-7	-	TGCGCCAGCAGCTTGGAGGGATCAGTCTCCTACGAGCAGTACTTC	CASSLEGSVSYEQYF
TRBV5-1	many	TRBJ1-1	-	TGCGCCAGCAGACTTCGGACCGACTCAGCTGAAGCTTTCTTT	CASRLRTDSAEAFF
TRBV10-3	medium-sized	TRBJ1-5	TRBD1	TGTGCCATCAGTGACCCGGGACAGGGCAATCAGCCCCAGCATTTT	CAISDPGQGNQPQHF
TRBV29-1	many	TRBJ2-3	TRBD2	TGCAGCGTCGACATGACCGGGACTAGCGGGGAGGATACGCAGTATTTT	CSVDMTGTSGEDTQYF
TRBV29-1	many	TRBJ1-2	-	TGCAGCGTTGCAACTCAAGTTTTAGATGGCTACACCTTC	CSVATQVLDGYTF
TRBV20-1	many	TRBJ1-6	TRBD1	TGCAGTGCGGAGAGGGACAGGTCCCTCCACTTT	CSAERDRSLHF
TRBV7-9	-	TRBJ2-1	-	TGTGCCAGCAGCTTAGGGGGCCGTAGCTCCTACAATGAGCAGTTCTTC	CASSLGGRSSYNEQFF
TRBV20-1	many	TRBJ1-5	-	TGCAGTGCCCGGCGCAGGGGTTGGGATCAGCCCCAGCATTTT	CSARRRGWDQPQHF
TRBV20-1	many	TRBJ1-6	-	TGCAGTGCTAGACACAGGATTTCACCCCTCCACTTT	CSARHRISPLHF
TRBV12-3/TRBV12-4	many	TRBJ1-6	-	TGTGCCAGCAGTTCCAGGCTGCCTTCACCCCTCCACTTT	CASSSRLPSPLHF
TRBV20-1	many	TRBJ2-5	-	TGCAGTGCTAGAGATCGGGTGGGTGGGGGAGAGACCCAGTACTTC	CSARDRVGGGETQYF
TRBV5-6	many	TRBJ1-1	TRBD1	TGTGCCAGCACCCAGACAGGGTTTAGGCACATGAACACTGAAGCTTTCTTT	CASTQTGFRHMNTEAFF
TRBV20-1	many	TRBJ1-1	-	TGCAGTGCTAGAGATCATCCCTTGAACACTGAAGCTTTCTTT	CSARDHPLNTEAFF
TRBV7-9	many	TRBJ2-7	TRBD1	TGTGCCAGCAGCTTCCGGGACAGGGTCCACGAGCAGTACTTC	CASSFRDRVHEQYF
TRBV28	few	TRBJ2-7	-	TGTGCCAGCAGTTCGTTAGGGGCGAGCTCCTACGAGCAGTACTTC	CASSSLGASSYEQYF
TRBV7-9	-	TRBJ1-1	-	TGTGCCAGCAGCTTAATGGGTCTGAACACTGAAGCTTTCTTT	CASSLMGLNTEAFF
TRBV6-1	many	TRBJ2-5	-	TGTGCCAGCAGTGATTGGGCGGGGTCAGGGGAGACCCAGTACTTC	CASSDWAGSGETQYF
TRBV5-1	many	TRBJ1-6	TRBD1	TGCGCCAGCAGCTTGGAGGCGAGACAGGGGAATTCACCCCTCCACTTT	CASSLEARQGNSPLHF
TRBV5-1	many	TRBJ2-5	TRBD1	TGCGCCAGCAGCTTGCGTGGACAGGCCGAAGAGACCCAGTACTTC	CASSLRGQAEETQYF
TRBV3-1	few	TRBJ1-4	-	TGTGCCAGCAGCCAAGAAGTGGCAGGGGTTAATGAAAAACTGTTTTTT	CASSQEVAGVNEKLFF
TRBV7-9	-	TRBJ2-5	-	TGTGCCAGCAGCTTCCCCCCCGGGGGTTACAAAGAGACCCAGTACTTC	CASSFPPGGYKETQYF
TRBV18	few	TRBJ1-1	-	TGTGCCAGCTCACCGACCGGGGCGGGGGGGAACACTGAAGCTTTCTTT	CASSPTGAGGNTEAFF
TRBV6-5	many	TRBJ2-7	TRBD2	TGTGCCAGCAGTGCTAACCTCGGGAGGGGTTACGAGCAGTACTTC	CASSANLGRGYEQYF
TRBV9	many	TRBJ2-3	TRBD1	TGTGCCAGCAGCTCCGGACAGGCCCTCACAGATACGCAGTATTTT	CASSSGQALTDTQYF
TRBV6-2/TRBV6-3	many	TRBJ1-1	-	TGTGCCAGCAGTTACTCCGGAGGCCTGAACACTGAAGCTTTCTTT	CASSYSGGLNTEAFF
TRBV20-1	many	TRBJ2-2	TRBD2	TGCAGTGCTAGGAGAGCGGGGTCGGGCGGGGAGCTGTTTTTT	CSARRAGSGGELFF
TRBV3-1	few	TRBJ1-1	-	TGTGCCAGCAGCCAAGATCCGGGGGCGAACACTGAAGCTTTCTTT	CASSQDPGANTEAFF
TRBV20-1	many	TRBJ2-6	-	TGCAGTGCTAGCGAAACTGGGGCCAACGTCCTGACTTTC	CSASETGANVLTF
TRBV5-1	many	TRBJ2-3	-	TGCGCCAGCAGCTTGGGGGCAGATACGCAGTATTTT	CASSLGADTQYF
TRBV7-2	many	TRBJ1-1	-	TGTGCCAGCAGCGCCAATATGATGAACACTGAAGCTTTCTTT	CASSANMMNTEAFF
TRBV3-1	few	TRBJ1-1	-	TGTGCCAGCAGCCAATTTGGGGAGAACACTGAAGCTTTCTTT	CASSQFGENTEAFF
TRBV12-3/TRBV12-4	many	TRBJ1-1	-	TGTGCCAGCACCCCCGGAACTGAAGCTTTCTTT	CASTPGTEAFF
TRBV4-3	many	TRBJ2-6	TRBD1	TGCGCCAGCAGCCAAGGCCCGACAGGGGGGTATGGGGCCAACGTCCTGACTTTC	CASSQGPTGGYGANVLTF
TRBV20-1	many	TRBJ1-2	TRBD1	TGCAGTGCTAGAGATGCAGGGACAGCCTATGGCTACACCTTC	CSARDAGTAYGYTF
TRBV7-2	many	TRBJ2-7	TRBD1	TGTGCCAGCAGCTCCGGGACAGGCTTCGAGCAGTACTTC	CASSSGTGFEQYF
TRBV4-3	many	TRBJ2-1	-	TGCGCCAGCAGCCAAAGGAATGAGCAGTTCTTC	CASSQRNEQFF
TRBV20-1	many	TRBJ2-7	-	TGCAGTGCTAGAGGGGGAGGGGGCCTCTACGAGCAGTACTTC	CSARGGGGLYEQYF
TRBV18	-	TRBJ2-3	-	TGTGCCAGCTCACCACCGAGGGCGGGACACACAGATACGCAGTATTTT	CASSPPRAGHTDTQYF
TRBV28	many	TRBJ2-1	-	TGTGCCAGCAGCTCTGGGGGATACCCCTACAATGAGCAGTTCTTC	CASSSGGYPYNEQFF
TRBV3-1	many	TRBJ1-2	-	TGTGCCAGCAGCCAAGATGATGGAGGACATGGCTACACCTTC	CASSQDDGGHGYTF
TRBV4-3	many	TRBJ1-2	-	TGCGCCAGCAGCCAAAGGGCAGGAGACAACTATGGCTACACCTTC	CASSQRAGDNYGYTF
TRBV20-1	many	TRBJ2-1	TRBD1	TGCAGTGCTAGGGGCGGACAGGAGGTGGAGTTCTTC	CSARGGQEVEFF
TRBV12-3/TRBV12-4	many	TRBJ1-6	-	TGTGCCAGCAGGGATTCCGGCGGCGGCCTTAATTCACCCCTCCACTTT	CASRDSGGGLNSPLHF
TRBV15	many	TRBJ1-1	-	TGTGCCACCAGCAGACTTCAAGGAGGGAACACTGAAGCTTTCTTT	CATSRLQGGNTEAFF
TRBV7-2	many	TRBJ1-1	-	TGTGCCAGCAGCTTAGGACACGGAGAAGCTTTCTTT	CASSLGHGEAFF